These T cell receptor beta chains were read from a single sample in a study of shared clonotypes between healthy human individuals. Profiled with immunoSEQ multiplex PCR; TCRdb holds only in-frame clones, not every one. The table has about 190,000 clones, 60% to 75% seen once. Input material: memory CD4+ T cells sorted from blood. The receptors shown here come from a young man in good health. CDR3s include the opening cysteine and the closing phenylalanine or tryptophan. Each record gives: J gene, D gene, V gene, clone size, CDR3 DNA, CDR3 protein. A D gene is named only where the DNA matches it firmly. Size is stated for part of the rows, as once, few or many counts, or as a class when the clone is expanded.

J: TRBJ2-7
D: TRBD1
V: TRBV11-2
size: once
DNA: TGTGCCAGCAGCGGCCGGACAGGGTTTGGCTACGAGCAGTACTTC
CDR3: CASSGRTGFGYEQYF

J: TRBJ2-7
D: NA
V: TRBV11-2
size: NA
DNA: TGTGCCAGCAGCTTAGCGGTCGAGCAGTACTTC
CDR3: CASSLAVEQYF

J: TRBJ1-2
D: NA
V: TRBV29-1
size: few
DNA: TGCAGCGTTGAAAATGGTCTCTTC
CDR3: CSVENGLF

J: TRBJ1-5
D: NA
V: TRBV5-1
size: few
DNA: TGCGCCAGCAGCTTGACAGGAATCAATCAGCCCCAGCATTTT
CDR3: CASSLTGINQPQHF

J: TRBJ2-1
D: TRBD2
V: TRBV7-7
size: NA
DNA: TGTGCTAGCAGCCAACACGGACTAGCGGGAATCGGTACGTGGAACAATGAGCAGTTCTTC
CDR3: CASSQHGLAGIGTWNNEQFF

J: TRBJ2-3
D: TRBD2
V: TRBV19
size: NA
DNA: TGTGCCAGTAGCCTCTCGCTAGCGGGATCAGATACGCAGTATTTT
CDR3: CASSLSLAGSDTQYF

J: TRBJ2-5
D: NA
V: TRBV28
size: NA
DNA: TGTGCCAGCAGGGGTCGGGCCAGGGGAGAGACCCAGTACTTC
CDR3: CASRGRARGETQYF

J: TRBJ1-2
D: TRBD1
V: TRBV27
size: few
DNA: TGTGCCAGCAGTTTAATGACAGGGGGGCACAGTGGCTACACCTTC
CDR3: CASSLMTGGHSGYTF

J: TRBJ1-1
D: NA
V: TRBV15
size: NA
DNA: TGTGCCACCAGCAGAGGTTGGGGGATGGAAACTGAAGCTTTCTTT
CDR3: CATSRGWGMETEAFF

J: TRBJ2-5
D: TRBD1
V: TRBV11-2
size: NA
DNA: TGTGCCAGCAGTTCTACGGGACAGGGGTTATTTCGGGAGACCCAGTACTTC
CDR3: CASSSTGQGLFRETQYF

J: TRBJ1-1
D: TRBD1
V: TRBV10-3
size: many
DNA: TGTGCCATAGGGACAGGCCCGAGCACTGAAGCTTTCTTT
CDR3: CAIGTGPSTEAFF

J: TRBJ2-1
D: TRBD2
V: TRBV27
size: NA
DNA: TGTGCCAGCGGGGGGGAGGGAGCGGGTTACAATGAGCAGTTCTTC
CDR3: CASGGEGAGYNEQFF

J: TRBJ2-5
D: NA
V: TRBV9
size: NA
DNA: TGTGCCAGCAGCGGGGGAAAGGGTTCGGGTCTCCGGGGAGAGACCCAGTACTTC
CDR3: CASSGGKGSGLRGETQYF

J: TRBJ1-2
D: NA
V: TRBV5-1
size: NA
DNA: TGCGCCAGCAGCTTGGTTGCCGGGAGCGGCTACACCTTC
CDR3: CASSLVAGSGYTF

J: TRBJ2-1
D: NA
V: TRBV27
size: few
DNA: TGTGCCAGCAGTTTCGGGTCCCTAGGGGCGTACAATGAGCAGTTCTTC
CDR3: CASSFGSLGAYNEQFF

J: TRBJ2-3
D: TRBD2
V: TRBV5-4
size: NA
DNA: TGTGCCAGCAGTTCCGATCGGGGGGGAGATACGCAGTATTTT
CDR3: CASSSDRGGDTQYF

J: TRBJ1-2
D: NA
V: TRBV20-1
size: many
DNA: TGCAGTGCTACGGAGAGGCCCAGCTACACCTTC
CDR3: CSATERPSYTF

J: TRBJ1-5
D: NA
V: TRBV7-2
size: many
DNA: TGTGCCAGCAGCTTATTACTTCAGCCCCAGCATTTT
CDR3: CASSLLLQPQHF

J: TRBJ1-2
D: NA
V: TRBV7-2
size: few
DNA: TGTGCCAGCAGCTTGACAGTAAACTATGGCTACACCTTC
CDR3: CASSLTVNYGYTF

J: TRBJ2-2
D: NA
V: TRBV9
size: NA
DNA: TGTGCCAGCAGCGTACAGGCATGGACCGGGGAGCTGTTTTTT
CDR3: CASSVQAWTGELFF

J: TRBJ2-2
D: NA
V: TRBV7-3
size: NA
DNA: TGTGCCAGCAGCTTAGGGCTATCGAACACCGGGGAGCTGTTTTTT
CDR3: CASSLGLSNTGELFF

J: TRBJ2-3
D: NA
V: TRBV12-5
size: NA
DNA: TGTGCTAGTGGTTTAATAGTGGGCCCCACAGATACGCAGTATTTT
CDR3: CASGLIVGPTDTQYF

J: TRBJ2-1
D: NA
V: TRBV15
size: NA
DNA: TGTGCCACCAGCAGAGTACGGGATGAGCAGTTCTTC
CDR3: CATSRVRDEQFF

J: TRBJ2-1
D: NA
V: TRBV7-7
size: NA
DNA: TGTGCTAGCAGCTCTGAGCTACTCAATGAGCAGTTCTTC
CDR3: CASSSELLNEQFF

J: TRBJ2-7
D: TRBD2
V: TRBV7-2
size: many
DNA: TGTGCCAGCACCCGGGCGGGAGCCTACGAGCAGTACTTC
CDR3: CASTRAGAYEQYF

J: TRBJ2-1
D: TRBD2
V: TRBV9
size: NA
DNA: TGTGCCAGCAGCGTAGATCCTAGCGGGAGTTACAATGAGCAGTTCTTC
CDR3: CASSVDPSGSYNEQFF

J: TRBJ2-5
D: NA
V: TRBV6-6
size: NA
DNA: TGTGCCAGCTCCCACCAAGAGGGGGTTGAGACCCAGTACTTC
CDR3: CASSHQEGVETQYF

J: TRBJ1-3
D: NA
V: TRBV9
size: few
DNA: TGTGCCAGCACCGCCCAGGGCACCATCTCTGGAAACACCATATATTTT
CDR3: CASTAQGTISGNTIYF

J: TRBJ2-5
D: TRBD2
V: TRBV30
size: NA
DNA: TGTGCCTGGAGTTCCAGCGGGAGGCCACAAGAGACCCAGTACTTC
CDR3: CAWSSSGRPQETQYF

J: TRBJ2-7
D: NA
V: TRBV2
size: NA
DNA: TGTGCCAGCAGGGGGACACCCCGCGAGCAGTACTTC
CDR3: CASRGTPREQYF

J: TRBJ2-2
D: NA
V: TRBV7-2
size: NA
DNA: TGTGCCAGCAGCTTCGGCACTTCGAACACCGGGGAGCTGTTTTTT
CDR3: CASSFGTSNTGELFF